This record concerns one T cell receptor beta chain sequence. The sample is drawn from a study of blood T cell repertoires in COVID-19. Germline CDR1 is DFQATT and CDR2 is SNEGSKA (reference sequence). The CDR3 extends over 11 amino acids. V gave up 3 bases and J gave up 7 bases, with 9 bases separating them. The table came from immunoSEQ multiplex PCR; TCRdb's copy has only in-frame clones and leaves some out. This sample yields more than 200,000 clones, of which about 88% are seen a single time; roughly 0.69% belongs to the top ten. The chain couples TRBV20-1 to TRBJ1-2, with no clear D. The clonotype was recovered from a man aged 35 to 55 with acute or convalescent COVID-19. The sequenced material came from peripheral blood. The CDR3 DNA follows: TGCAGTGCTAGTCCCGGGGTTGGCTACACCTTC. Amino acid sequence: CSASPGVGYTF.